This T cell receptor beta chain was observed in a study of spatial heterogeneity in lung cancer. Study-level background: Alpha-chain sequences were consistently detected in smaller numbers than beta-chain sequences.

The time point here: sample taken at primary tumor resection. Sequencing of whole RNA from tumor, nontumor lung or frozen PBMC involved no sorting. Every TCR cDNA molecule carried a tag that served as a unique molecular identifier. TCRdb processed the 5' RACE reads anew with MiXCR; each CDR3 protein has one entry. The sample includes approximately 40,000 distinct CDR3 sequences, approximately 14% of them seen just once. This clonotype has at least ten counts. Sequenced material: PBMCs, taken at surgery. This TCR derives from a male donor with early-stage non-small cell lung cancer.

The CDR3 reads CASSPVAPGQGTGANVLTF. In DNA, the CDR3 is TGTGCCAGCAGCCCAGTTGCCCCGGGACAGGGTACAGGGGCCAACGTCCTGACTTTC. This chain uses TRBV5-4 with TRBJ2-6; 9 bases match TRBD1. Trimming at V came to 4 bases and at J to 4 bases, leaving 15 bases not matched to a gene. Germline values: CDR1 SGHNT, CDR2 YYREEE (reference sequence). The CDR3 contains 19 residues.